The sequence of this TCR beta chain was determined in a study of shared clonotypes between healthy human individuals. This CDR3 comprises 17 residues. The V end was cut by 1 base, the J end by 4 bases, with 18 bases between. CDR1 and CDR2 from the germline V gene are KGHSH and LQKENI. TCRdb's table, derived via immunoSEQ multiplex PCR, lists solely in-frame clones and lacks some. The table lists 600,000 to 750,000 clones, less than 95% of them singletons. The chain has TRBV18 and TRBJ2-3; no firm D call. Sequenced: memory CD8+ T cells from PBMCs. Subset: CD45RO+ cells pooled with CCR7-negative TemRA cells. This TCR came from a young man in good health. Some clones in this sample may be carry-over from other donors' samples. The CDR3 region has the DNA TGTGCCAGCTCACCACTAGGAGAAGTTGTTCCCGCAGATACGCAGTATTTT. It translates to CASSPLGEVVPADTQYF.